Here is one T cell receptor (beta chain) with its context. No cognate antigen has been identified for it. There are no base qualities to consult, and no much larger clone falls within one base. The sample originates from a study of shared clonotypes between healthy human individuals (dated by TCRdb to the early 2020s). In the study overall: The cohort included three men and a couple of women between 18 and 49 years of age. For each donor, CD4 naive and CD4 memory were each given three plates, CD8 naive was given two plates, and CD8 memory was given one plate. To estimate repertoire size and how much clonotype sharing occurs between individuals, the study deeply sequenced the blood TCR repertoires of a handful of healthy adults. Each donor's leukapheresis produced roughly between roughly 0.85 and 10 billion PBMCs. Libraries were prepared and TCR repertoires were sequenced by different laboratories using diverse techniques, in order to increase sequencing depth and limit assay-specific biases.

Using the deep immunoSEQ assay, TCR CDR3 regions were amplified from genomic DNA by multiplex PCR. For each cell subset, the extracted genomic DNA was distributed evenly across all wells of several immunoSEQ 96-well plates, and each plate served as one replicate. For sorted subsets, roughly 200 ng genomic DNA, equal to tens of thousands of T cell genomes, was loaded into each replicate PCR. The purified libraries were quantified using a Qubit 3.0 fluorometer, sized with a Bioanalyzer 2100, and then quantified again using the KAPA Library Quantification kit. Each immunoSEQ 96-well plate was sequenced on its own single-read 150-cycle Illumina NextSeq 550 flow cell. The authors' analysis ran thus. Because only junctional sequences without quality scores were contained in the immunoSEQ output, filtering matching that applied to full-length reads could not be performed. To assign V/J genes and CDR3, sequences were annotated using PyIR, a Python wrapper for IgBLAST v1.9, with IMGT germline references. Reads were removed for weak V/J assignments (E-value above 1e-6), missing CDR3, stop codons, out-of-frame junctions, or ambiguous translated residues. A V3J clonotype was defined by an identical inferred V gene, J gene, and CDR3 amino acid sequence. Percentage overlap between repertoires was computed as shared unique clonotypes divided by the size of the smaller repertoire. RTK rarefaction, the Chao1 estimator, and Recon v2.1 estimates of unobserved clonotypes were used to assess repertoire richness. For all TCRbeta clonotypes obtained by the gDNA method from several donors, generation probabilities were computed with OLGA. TCRdb's version of the immuneACCESS table is confined to in-frame rearrangements and falls short of the full clone set. An unresolved V gene accounts for under half of the shortfall where checked; the remainder is of unknown origin. For V, J and clone size, that table is used; D and trimming come from the DNA. Recorded for this sample are about 2.1 million clones; 85% to 95% of them occurred a single time. The ten top clones hold roughly 1.8% of the sample.

V lost 7 bases and J lost 4 bases; the stretch between them is 15 bases long. Per the germline V gene, SQVTM is the CDR1 and ANQGSEA is the CDR2. The CDR3 goes from the cysteine to the phenylalanine over 13 residues. Kept here is only the CDR3 DNA, which spans 39 bases and is read in frame from base 1. General conclusions and limits of the study: Sampling was limited to blood, and TCR repertoires in tissue likely differ from TCR repertoires in blood. Around 5.4% of naive CD4, approximately 3.7% of naive CD8, around 2.3% of memory CD4, and 0.4% of memory CD8 clonotypes were shared across a few donors. Incomplete sequencing was indicated by rarefaction of sorted-subset datasets, despite the large sequencing depth. Pairwise subsampling indicated that sequencing depth was expected to affect the degree of clonotype sharing among donors. Clonotypes shared by all four sorted-subset donors showed higher generation probabilities than non-shared clonotypes. Naive subsets generally had larger estimated clonotype richness than memory subsets did. The genetic and exposure-history diversity represented was limited by the small number of donors.

CD8 naive samples consisted of CD45RO-negative cells that were positively selected for CCR7, yielding a CD45RA+CCR7+ population without TemRA cells. The donors were healthy, HIV-negative adults who had no recently reported acute infections or vaccinations. Every donor was a Caucasian adult living in Nashville, Tennessee, USA. Blood was obtained by leukapheresis, after which PBMCs were separated by Ficoll-Histopaque density gradient centrifugation and cryopreserved in liquid nitrogen vapor phase. Analytical flow cytometry was used to check the purity and quantity of every magnetically sorted T cell population. Each sorted fraction had its genomic DNA isolated and then quantified by UV absorbance on a Nanodrop 2000c.

Recombination joined TRBV29-1 with TRBJ2-3; the D gene cannot be named for sure. The origin of this receptor is a man aged 18 to 29 in good health. Some clones in this sample may be carry-over from other donors' samples. The sample was naive CD8+ T cells from PBMCs. The cell subset or site label of this sample denotes: CD45RA+CCR7+. The CDR3 is CSALTQKSDTQYF. In nucleotide form, the sequence is TGCAGCGCTTTGACTCAAAAGTCAGATACGCAGTATTTT.